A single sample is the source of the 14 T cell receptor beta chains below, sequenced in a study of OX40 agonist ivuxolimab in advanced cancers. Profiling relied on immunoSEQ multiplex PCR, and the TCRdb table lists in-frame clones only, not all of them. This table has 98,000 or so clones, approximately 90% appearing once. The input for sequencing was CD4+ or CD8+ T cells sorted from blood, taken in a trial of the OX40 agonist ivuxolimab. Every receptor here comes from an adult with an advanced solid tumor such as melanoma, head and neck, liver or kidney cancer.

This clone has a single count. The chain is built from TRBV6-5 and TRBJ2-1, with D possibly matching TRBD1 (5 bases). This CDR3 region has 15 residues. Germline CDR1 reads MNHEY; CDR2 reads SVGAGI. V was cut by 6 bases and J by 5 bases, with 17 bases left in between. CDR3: CASRHRMSTNNEQFF. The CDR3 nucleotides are TGTGCCAGCAGACACAGGATGTCTACTAACAATGAGCAGTTCTTC.

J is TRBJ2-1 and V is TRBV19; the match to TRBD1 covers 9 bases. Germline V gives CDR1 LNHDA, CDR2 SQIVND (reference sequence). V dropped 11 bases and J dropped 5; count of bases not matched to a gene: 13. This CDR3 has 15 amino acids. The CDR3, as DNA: TGTGCCGTAGGGTCGGGACAGGGAATGAACAATGAGCAGTTCTTC. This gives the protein CAVGSGQGMNNEQFF.

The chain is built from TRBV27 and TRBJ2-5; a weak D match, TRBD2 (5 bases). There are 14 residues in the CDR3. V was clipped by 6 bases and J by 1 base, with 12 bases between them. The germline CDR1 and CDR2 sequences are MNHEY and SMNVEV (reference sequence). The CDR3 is CASSHGGTQETQYF. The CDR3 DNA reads TGTGCCAGCAGCCACGGAGGCACCCAAGAGACCCAGTACTTC.

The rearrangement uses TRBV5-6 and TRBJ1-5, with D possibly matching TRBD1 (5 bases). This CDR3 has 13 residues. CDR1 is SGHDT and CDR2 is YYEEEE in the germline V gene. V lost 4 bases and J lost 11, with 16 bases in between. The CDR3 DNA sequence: TGTGCCAGCAGCCCGGGACTCCTAGGGTCCCAGCATTTT. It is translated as CASSPGLLGSQHF.

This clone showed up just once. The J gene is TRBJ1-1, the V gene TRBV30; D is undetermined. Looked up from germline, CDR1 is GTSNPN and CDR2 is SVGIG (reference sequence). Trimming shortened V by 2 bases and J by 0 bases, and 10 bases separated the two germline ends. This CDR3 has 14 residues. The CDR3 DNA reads TGTGCCTGGAGTCGGGTCCCCATGAACACTGAAGCTTTCTTT. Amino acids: CAWSRVPMNTEAFF.

Here the CDR3 reads CASSYPTGNSYEQYF. The DNA of the CDR3 is TGTGCCAGCAGTTACCCAACAGGGAACTCCTACGAGCAGTACTTC. The chain combines TRBV6-5 with TRBJ2-7; possibly TRBD1 for D (6 bases). With 2 bases removed from V and 0 bases from J, the gap between germline ends came to 11 bases. Per the germline V gene, CDR1 is MNHEY and CDR2 is SVGAGI. The CDR3 runs to 15 residues.

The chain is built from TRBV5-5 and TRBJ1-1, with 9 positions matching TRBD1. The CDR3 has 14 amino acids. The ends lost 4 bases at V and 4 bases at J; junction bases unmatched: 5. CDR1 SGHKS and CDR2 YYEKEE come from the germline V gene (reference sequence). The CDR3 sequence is CASSPADRGTEAFF. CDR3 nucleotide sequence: TGTGCCAGCAGCCCGGCGGACAGGGGCACTGAAGCTTTCTTT. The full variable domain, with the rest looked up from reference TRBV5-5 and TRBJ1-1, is DAGVTQSPTHLIKTRGQQVTLRCSPISGHKSVSWYQQVLGQGPQFIFQYYEKEERGRGNFPDRFSARQFPNYSSELNVNALLLGDSALYLCASSPADRGTEAFFGQGTRLTVV.

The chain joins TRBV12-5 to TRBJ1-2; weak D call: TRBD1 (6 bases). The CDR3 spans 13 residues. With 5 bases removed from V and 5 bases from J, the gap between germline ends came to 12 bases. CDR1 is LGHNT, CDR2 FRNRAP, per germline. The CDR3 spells CASGINTGYGYTF. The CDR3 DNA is TGTGCTAGTGGTATCAATACAGGGTATGGCTACACCTTC.

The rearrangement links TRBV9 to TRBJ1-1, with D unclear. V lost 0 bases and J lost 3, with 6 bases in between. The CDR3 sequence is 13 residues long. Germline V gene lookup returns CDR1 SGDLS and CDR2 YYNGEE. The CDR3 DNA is TGTGCCAGCAGCGTAGTCACCTACACTGAAGCTTTCTTT. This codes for CASSVVTYTEAFF.

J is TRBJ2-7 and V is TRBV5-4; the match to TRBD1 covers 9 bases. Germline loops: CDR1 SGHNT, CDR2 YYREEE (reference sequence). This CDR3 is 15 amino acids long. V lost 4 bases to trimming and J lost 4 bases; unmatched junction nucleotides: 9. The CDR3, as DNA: TGTGCCAGCAGCCCGGCGGACAGGGGCGATTACGAGCAGTACTTC. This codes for CASSPADRGDYEQYF.

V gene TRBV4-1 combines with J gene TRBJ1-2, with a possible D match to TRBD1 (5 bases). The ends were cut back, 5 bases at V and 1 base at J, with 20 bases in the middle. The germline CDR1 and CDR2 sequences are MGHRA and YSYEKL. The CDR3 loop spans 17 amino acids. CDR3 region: CASSFREAGSSNYGYTF. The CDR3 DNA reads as TGCGCCAGCAGCTTCCGTGAGGCAGGGAGTAGTAACTATGGCTACACCTTC.

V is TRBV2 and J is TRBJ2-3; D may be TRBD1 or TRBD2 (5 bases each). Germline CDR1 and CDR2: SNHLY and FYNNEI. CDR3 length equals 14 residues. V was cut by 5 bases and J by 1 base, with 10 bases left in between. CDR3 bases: TGTGCCAGCAGTCGGGGACCCGGCACAGATACGCAGTATTTT. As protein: CASSRGPGTDTQYF.

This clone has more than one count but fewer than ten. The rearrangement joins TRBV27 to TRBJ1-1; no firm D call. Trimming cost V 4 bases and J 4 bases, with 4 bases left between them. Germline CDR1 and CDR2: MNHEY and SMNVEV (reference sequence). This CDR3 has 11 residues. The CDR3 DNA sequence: TGTGCCAGCAGTTCAATCACTGAAGCTTTCTTT. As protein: CASSSITEAFF.

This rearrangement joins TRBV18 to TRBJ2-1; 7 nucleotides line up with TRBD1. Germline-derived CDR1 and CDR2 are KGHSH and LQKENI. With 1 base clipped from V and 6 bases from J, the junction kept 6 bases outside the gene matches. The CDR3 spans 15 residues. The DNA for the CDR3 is TGTGCCAGCTCACCACGGGACAGTGCCTCCAATGAGCAGTTCTTC. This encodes CASSPRDSASNEQFF. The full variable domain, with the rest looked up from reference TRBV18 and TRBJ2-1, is NAGVMQNPRHLVRRRGQEARLRCSPMKGHSHVYWYRQLPEEGLKFMVYLQKENIIDESGMPKERFSAEFPKEGPSILRIQQVVRGDSAAYFCASSPRDSASNEQFFGPGTRLTVL.